A selection of T cell receptor beta chains follows, all from one sample in a study. TCRdb itself ran the RT-PCR reads through MiXCR, one entry per CDR3 protein. The sample has 550,000 to 750,000 distinct CDR3 sequences, 13% to 15% seen once. The sequencing sample was made of memory CD4+ T cells from blood. These receptors all stem from a female donor in good health, serving as a healthy control. Both conserved end residues are part of each CDR3. Fields, in order: clone size, D gene, J gene, V gene, CDR3 protein, CDR3 DNA. The D gene is left open where the match is weak. Clone size is not always given. Where it is, it says once, few, many or a class for expanded clones.

clone_size: few; d_call: -; j_call: TRBJ2-5; v_call: TRBV3-1; cdr3_aa: CASTSRGGQETQYF; cdr3_nt: TGTGCCAGCACCTCCAGGGGAGGGCAAGAGACCCAGTACTTC
clone_size: many; d_call: -; j_call: TRBJ1-6; v_call: TRBV6-5; cdr3_aa: CASSYDGNSPLHF; cdr3_nt: TGTGCCAGCAGTTACGACGGTAATTCACCCCTCCACTTT
clone_size: many; d_call: -; j_call: TRBJ2-1; v_call: TRBV7-3; cdr3_aa: CASSPGPTGEQFF; cdr3_nt: TGTGCCAGCAGCCCAGGACCAACTGGTGAGCAGTTCTTC
clone_size: many; d_call: TRBD2; j_call: TRBJ2-3; v_call: TRBV5-5; cdr3_aa: CASSVPGTSGTDTQYF; cdr3_nt: TGTGCCAGCAGCGTCCCCGGGACTAGCGGCACAGATACGCAGTATTTT
clone_size: -; d_call: TRBD2; j_call: TRBJ2-2; v_call: TRBV12-3/TRBV12-4; cdr3_aa: CASSQSPGLAGGLSGELFF; cdr3_nt: TGTGCCAGCAGTCAATCCCCGGGACTAGCGGGAGGGTTGTCCGGGGAGCTGTTTTTT
clone_size: once; d_call: -; j_call: TRBJ1-6; v_call: TRBV28; cdr3_aa: CASSVGRGPLFSRALHF; cdr3_nt: TGTGCCAGCAGTGTTGGTAGGGGTCCTCTTTTTTCAAGGGCCCTCCACTTT
clone_size: many; d_call: -; j_call: TRBJ2-2; v_call: TRBV7-2; cdr3_aa: CASSWFAGELFF; cdr3_nt: TGTGCCAGCAGCTGGTTTGCCGGGGAGCTGTTTTTT
clone_size: many; d_call: -; j_call: TRBJ1-2; v_call: TRBV27; cdr3_aa: CASSLKQVDGYTF; cdr3_nt: TGTGCCAGCAGTTTAAAACAGGTGGATGGCTACACCTTC
clone_size: -; d_call: -; j_call: TRBJ2-1; v_call: TRBV4-3; cdr3_aa: CASSQGDTSGNEQFF; cdr3_nt: TGCGCCAGCAGCCAAGGTGATACGAGCGGGAATGAGCAGTTCTTC
clone_size: few; d_call: TRBD1; j_call: TRBJ1-2; v_call: TRBV5-1; cdr3_aa: CASRPRDRATNYGYTF; cdr3_nt: TGCGCCAGCAGACCCCGGGACAGGGCAACAAACTATGGCTACACCTTC
clone_size: few; d_call: -; j_call: TRBJ1-2; v_call: TRBV4-2; cdr3_aa: CASSPQGRGSYGYTF; cdr3_nt: TGTGCCAGCAGCCCCCAGGGTCGGGGTAGCTATGGCTACACCTTC
clone_size: -; d_call: -; j_call: TRBJ2-1; v_call: TRBV6-2/TRBV6-3; cdr3_aa: CASSKYAEQFF; cdr3_nt: TGTGCCAGCAGTAAATATGCTGAGCAGTTCTTC
clone_size: few; d_call: TRBD1; j_call: TRBJ2-5; v_call: TRBV11-2; cdr3_aa: CASNRDRQETQYF; cdr3_nt: TGTGCCAGCAACCGGGACAGACAAGAGACCCAGTACTTC
clone_size: many; d_call: TRBD2; j_call: TRBJ2-7; v_call: TRBV10-3; cdr3_aa: CASSREPGNEQYF; cdr3_nt: TGTGCCAGTTCGCGGGAGCCAGGCAACGAGCAGTACTTC
clone_size: few; d_call: -; j_call: TRBJ2-5; v_call: TRBV6-6; cdr3_aa: CASRPTLDRETQYF; cdr3_nt: TGTGCCAGCAGACCCACCCTAGACAGGGAGACCCAGTACTTC
clone_size: many; d_call: TRBD2; j_call: TRBJ2-1; v_call: TRBV10-3; cdr3_aa: CAISSTAGGSGEQFF; cdr3_nt: TGTGCCATCAGTTCGACTGCGGGGGGGAGCGGTGAGCAGTTCTTC